This is a list of T cell receptor beta chains from one sample in a study of T cell clonotyping in hematopoietic cell transplantation. The table came from immunoSEQ multiplex PCR; TCRdb's copy has only in-frame clones and leaves some out. Of 69,000 or so clones in the sample, roughly 94% are singletons; the top ten hold about 1.5%. Sequenced sample: peripheral blood mononuclear cells. These receptors originate from a man in his forties or fifties in good health. Some clones in this sample may be carry-over from other donors' samples. Both conserved end residues are part of each CDR3. Each record gives: D gene, J gene, CDR3 length, V gene, CDR3 protein, CDR3 DNA. A D gene is named only where the DNA matches it firmly.

D gene: TRBD2
J gene: TRBJ2-5
CDR3 length: 15
V gene: TRBV7-2
CDR3 protein: CASSLSGSNQETQYF
CDR3 DNA: TGTGCCAGCAGCTTAAGCGGGAGCAACCAAGAGACCCAGTACTTC

D gene: TRBD1
J gene: TRBJ1-4
CDR3 length: 15
V gene: TRBV7-9
CDR3 protein: CASSLETGGGEKLFF
CDR3 DNA: TGTGCCAGCAGCTTAGAGACAGGGGGCGGTGAAAAACTGTTTTTT

D gene: -
J gene: TRBJ1-1
CDR3 length: 14
V gene: TRBV2
CDR3 protein: CASTFSVMNTEAFF
CDR3 DNA: TGTGCCAGCACTTTTAGCGTGATGAACACTGAAGCTTTCTTT

D gene: -
J gene: TRBJ2-5
CDR3 length: 13
V gene: TRBV10-3
CDR3 protein: CAISGGSRETQYF
CDR3 DNA: TGTGCCATCAGCGGGGGCAGTCGGGAGACCCAGTACTTC

D gene: -
J gene: TRBJ2-5
CDR3 length: 13
V gene: TRBV14
CDR3 protein: CASRDSGSETQYF
CDR3 DNA: TGTGCCAGCAGAGATTCCGGGAGTGAGACCCAGTACTTC

D gene: -
J gene: TRBJ2-1
CDR3 length: 15
V gene: TRBV4-2
CDR3 protein: CASSQTRLSGNEQFF
CDR3 DNA: TGTGCCAGCAGCCAAACCCGACTATCAGGGAATGAGCAGTTCTTC

D gene: -
J gene: TRBJ2-7
CDR3 length: 14
V gene: TRBV2
CDR3 protein: CASRRESGRYEQYF
CDR3 DNA: TGTGCCAGCAGACGAGAGAGCGGACGCTACGAGCAGTACTTC

D gene: TRBD1
J gene: TRBJ1-2
CDR3 length: 14
V gene: TRBV30
CDR3 protein: CAWSRDRGSYGYTF
CDR3 DNA: TGTGCCTGGAGTAGGGACAGGGGTAGCTATGGCTACACCTTC

D gene: -
J gene: TRBJ1-5
CDR3 length: 16
V gene: TRBV6-1
CDR3 protein: CASSGFRGSINQPQHF
CDR3 DNA: TGTGCCAGCAGTGGGTTTAGGGGAAGCATCAATCAGCCCCAGCATTTT

D gene: TRBD1
J gene: TRBJ2-1
CDR3 length: 15
V gene: TRBV5-1
CDR3 protein: CASSQGTASYNEQFF
CDR3 DNA: TGCGCCAGCAGCCAAGGGACAGCCTCCTACAATGAGCAGTTCTTC

D gene: -
J gene: TRBJ1-5
CDR3 length: 15
V gene: TRBV27
CDR3 protein: CASSPRGGSNQPQHF
CDR3 DNA: TGTGCCAGCAGCCCACGGGGTGGTAGCAATCAGCCCCAGCATTTT

D gene: -
J gene: TRBJ1-3
CDR3 length: 12
V gene: TRBV7-2
CDR3 protein: CASSLGGNTIYF
CDR3 DNA: TGTGCCAGCAGCTTAGGTGGAAACACCATATATTTT

D gene: -
J gene: TRBJ1-3
CDR3 length: 10
V gene: TRBV29-1
CDR3 protein: CSVGTDRRYF
CDR3 DNA: TGCAGCGTTGGAACGGACAGAAGATATTTT

D gene: TRBD1
J gene: TRBJ1-2
CDR3 length: 14
V gene: TRBV4-1
CDR3 protein: CASSQAKGARGYTF
CDR3 DNA: TGCGCCAGCAGCCAAGCTAAGGGGGCTAGGGGCTACACCTTC

D gene: -
J gene: TRBJ2-1
CDR3 length: 14
V gene: TRBV25-1
CDR3 protein: CASSDLPAYNEQFF
CDR3 DNA: TGTGCCAGCAGTGACCTCCCCGCCTACAATGAGCAGTTCTTC